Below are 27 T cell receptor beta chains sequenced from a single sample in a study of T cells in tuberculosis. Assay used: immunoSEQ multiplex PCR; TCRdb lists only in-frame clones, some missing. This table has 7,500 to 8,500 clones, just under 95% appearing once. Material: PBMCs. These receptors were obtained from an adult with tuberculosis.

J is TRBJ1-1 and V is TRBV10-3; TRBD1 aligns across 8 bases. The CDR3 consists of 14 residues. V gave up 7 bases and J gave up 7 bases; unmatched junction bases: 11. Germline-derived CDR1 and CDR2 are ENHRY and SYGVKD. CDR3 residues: CAINAGGASLEAFF. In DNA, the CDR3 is TGTGCCATCAACGCAGGGGGCGCTTCCCTTGAAGCTTTCTTT.

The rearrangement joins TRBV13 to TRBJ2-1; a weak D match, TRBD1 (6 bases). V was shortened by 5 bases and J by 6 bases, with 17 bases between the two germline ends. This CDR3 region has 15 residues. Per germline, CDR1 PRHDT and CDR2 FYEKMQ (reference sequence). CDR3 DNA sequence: TGTGCCAGCAGCCCACTCGGGACACGACCCAATGAGCAGTTCTTC. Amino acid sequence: CASSPLGTRPNEQFF.

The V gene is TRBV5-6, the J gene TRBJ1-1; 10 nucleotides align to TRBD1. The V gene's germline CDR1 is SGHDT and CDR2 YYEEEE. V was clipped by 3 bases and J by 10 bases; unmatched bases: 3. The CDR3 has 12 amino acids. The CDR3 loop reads CASSSRTGGAFF. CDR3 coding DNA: TGTGCCAGCAGCTCCCGGACAGGGGGAGCTTTCTTT.

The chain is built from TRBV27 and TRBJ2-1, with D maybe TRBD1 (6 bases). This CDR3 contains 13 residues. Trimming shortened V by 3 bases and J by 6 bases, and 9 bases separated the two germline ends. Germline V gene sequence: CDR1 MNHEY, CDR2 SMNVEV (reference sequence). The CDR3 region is CASSFPGVNEQFF. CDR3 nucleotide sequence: TGTGCCAGCAGTTTCCCAGGGGTCAATGAGCAGTTCTTC.

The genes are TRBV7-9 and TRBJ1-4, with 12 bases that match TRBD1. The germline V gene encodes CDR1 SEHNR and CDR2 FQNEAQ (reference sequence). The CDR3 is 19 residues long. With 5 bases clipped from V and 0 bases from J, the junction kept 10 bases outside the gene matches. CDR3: CASSNTGTGGPATNEKLFF. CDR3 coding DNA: TGTGCCAGCAGCAACACCGGGACAGGGGGCCCTGCAACTAATGAAAAACTGTTTTTT.

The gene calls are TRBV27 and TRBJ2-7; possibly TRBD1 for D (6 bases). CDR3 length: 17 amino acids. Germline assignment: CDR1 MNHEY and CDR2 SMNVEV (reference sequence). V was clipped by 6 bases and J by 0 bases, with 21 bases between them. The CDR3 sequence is CASRPKARQAPSYEQYF. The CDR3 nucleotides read TGTGCCAGCAGGCCTAAGGCCAGACAGGCCCCCTCCTACGAGCAGTACTTC.

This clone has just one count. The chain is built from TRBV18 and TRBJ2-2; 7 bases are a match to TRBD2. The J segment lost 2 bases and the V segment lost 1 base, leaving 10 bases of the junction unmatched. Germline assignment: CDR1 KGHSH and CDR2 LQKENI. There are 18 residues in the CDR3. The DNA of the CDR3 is TGTGCCAGCTCACCACGAGGCGGGAGTGGTATTAACACCGGGGAGCTGTTTTTT. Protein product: CASSPRGGSGINTGELFF.

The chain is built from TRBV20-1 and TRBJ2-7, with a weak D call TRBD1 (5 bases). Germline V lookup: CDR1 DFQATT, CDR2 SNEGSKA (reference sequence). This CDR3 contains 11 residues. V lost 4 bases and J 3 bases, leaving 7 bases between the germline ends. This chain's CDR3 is CSANQGYEQYF. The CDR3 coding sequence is TGCAGTGCTAATCAGGGCTACGAGCAGTACTTC.

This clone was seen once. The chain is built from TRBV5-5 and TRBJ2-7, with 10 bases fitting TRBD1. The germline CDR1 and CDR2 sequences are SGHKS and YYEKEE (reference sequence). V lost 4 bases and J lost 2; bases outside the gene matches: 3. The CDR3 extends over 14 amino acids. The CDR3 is CASSAGQGAYEQYF. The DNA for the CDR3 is TGTGCCAGCAGCGCTGGACAGGGGGCCTACGAGCAGTACTTC.

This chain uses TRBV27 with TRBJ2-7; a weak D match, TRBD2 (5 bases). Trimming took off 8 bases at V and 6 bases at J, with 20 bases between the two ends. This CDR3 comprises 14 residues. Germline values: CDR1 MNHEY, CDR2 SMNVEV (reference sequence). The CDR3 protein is CASGPGLAGSEQYF. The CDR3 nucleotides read TGTGCCAGCGGCCCCGGTCTAGCAGGCTCCGAGCAGTACTTC.

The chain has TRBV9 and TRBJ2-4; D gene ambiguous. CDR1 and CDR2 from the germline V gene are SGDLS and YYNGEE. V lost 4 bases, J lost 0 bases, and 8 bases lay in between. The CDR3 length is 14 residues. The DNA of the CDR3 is TGTGCCAGCAGCCCCAGATTAGCCAAAAACATTCAGTACTTC. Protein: CASSPRLAKNIQYF.

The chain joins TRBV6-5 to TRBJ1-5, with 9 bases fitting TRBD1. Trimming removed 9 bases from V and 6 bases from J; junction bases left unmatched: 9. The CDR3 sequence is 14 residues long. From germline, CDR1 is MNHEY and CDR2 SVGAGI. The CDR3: CASRTGGAGQPQHF. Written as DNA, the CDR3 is TGTGCCAGTAGAACAGGGGGCGCGGGTCAGCCCCAGCATTTT.

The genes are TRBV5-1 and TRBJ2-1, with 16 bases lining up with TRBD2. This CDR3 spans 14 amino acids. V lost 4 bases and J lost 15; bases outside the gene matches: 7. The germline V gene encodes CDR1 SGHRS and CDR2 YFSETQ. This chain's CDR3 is CASSPGTSGGVVFF. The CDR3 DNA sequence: TGCGCCAGCAGCCCAGGGACTAGCGGGGGGGTAGTGTTCTTC. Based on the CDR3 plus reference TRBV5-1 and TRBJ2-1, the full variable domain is KAGVTQTPRYLIKTRGQQVTLSCSPISGHRSVSWYQQTPGQGLQFLFEYFSETQRNKGNFPGRFSGRQFSNSRSEMNVSTLELGDSALYLCASSPGTSGGVVFFGPGTRLTVL.

CDR3 loop: CATSRSSGTRLGEQYF. The CDR3 DNA reads as TGTGCCACCAGCAGATCATCAGGGACTAGACTCGGCGAGCAGTACTTC. This sequence joins TRBV15 and TRBJ2-7; TRBD2 matches 8 bases. The trim removed 2 bases at V and 6 bases at J, leaving 12 bases unmatched. Germline V lookup: CDR1 LNHNV, CDR2 YYDKDF (reference sequence). This CDR3 comprises 16 residues.

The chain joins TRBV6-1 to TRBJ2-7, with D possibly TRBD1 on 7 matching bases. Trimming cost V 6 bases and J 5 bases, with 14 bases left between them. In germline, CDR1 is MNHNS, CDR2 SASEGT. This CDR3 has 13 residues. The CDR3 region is CASRRQGGDEQYF. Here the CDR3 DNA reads TGTGCCAGCAGGAGACAGGGAGGTGACGAGCAGTACTTC.

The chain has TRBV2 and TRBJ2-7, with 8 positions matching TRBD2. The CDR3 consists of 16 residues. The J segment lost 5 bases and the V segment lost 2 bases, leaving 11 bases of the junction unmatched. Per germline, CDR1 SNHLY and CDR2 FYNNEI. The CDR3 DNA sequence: TGTGCCAGCAGTGAAAGGGTGGGCGGGAGGAAAAACGAGCAGTACTTC. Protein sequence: CASSERVGGRKNEQYF.

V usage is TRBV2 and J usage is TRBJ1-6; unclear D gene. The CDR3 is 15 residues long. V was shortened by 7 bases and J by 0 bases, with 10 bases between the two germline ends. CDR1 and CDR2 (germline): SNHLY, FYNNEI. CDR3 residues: CASTKAGSYNSPLHF. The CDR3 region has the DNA TGTGCCAGCACTAAGGCAGGCTCCTATAATTCACCCCTCCACTTT.

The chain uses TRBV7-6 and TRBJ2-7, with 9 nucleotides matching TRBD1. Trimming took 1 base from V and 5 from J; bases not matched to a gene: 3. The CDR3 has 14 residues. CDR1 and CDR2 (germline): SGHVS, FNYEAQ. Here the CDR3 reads CASSLGGTGNEQYF. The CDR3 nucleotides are TGTGCCAGCAGCTTAGGGGGGACAGGGAACGAGCAGTACTTC.

For the CDR3, the DNA is TGTGCCAGCAGTGAAGCGGGGCCACACGAGCAGTACTTC. Translated: CASSEAGPHEQYF. The rearrangement uses TRBV6-1 and TRBJ2-7; weak D call: TRBD1 (5 bases). CDR1 and CDR2 from the germline V gene are MNHNS and SASEGT. The CDR3 covers 13 residues. Trimming cost V 0 bases and J 5 bases, with 8 bases left between them.

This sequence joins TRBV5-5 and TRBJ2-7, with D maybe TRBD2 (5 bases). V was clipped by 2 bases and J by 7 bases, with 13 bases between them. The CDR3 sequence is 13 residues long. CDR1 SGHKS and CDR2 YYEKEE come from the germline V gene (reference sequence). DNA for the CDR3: TGTGCCAGCAGCTTCGGGATTGCAAGAGAGCAGTACTTC. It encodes CASSFGIAREQYF.

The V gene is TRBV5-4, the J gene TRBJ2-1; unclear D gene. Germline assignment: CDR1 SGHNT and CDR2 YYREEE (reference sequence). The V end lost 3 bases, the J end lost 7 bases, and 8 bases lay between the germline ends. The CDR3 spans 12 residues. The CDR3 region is CASSSSRNEQFF. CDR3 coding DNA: TGTGCCAGCAGCTCCTCCAGGAATGAGCAGTTCTTC.

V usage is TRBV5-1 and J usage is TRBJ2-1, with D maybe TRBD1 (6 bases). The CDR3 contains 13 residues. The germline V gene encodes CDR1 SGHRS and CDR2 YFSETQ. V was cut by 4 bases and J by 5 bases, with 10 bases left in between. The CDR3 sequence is CASSIGQNNEQFF. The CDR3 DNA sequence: TGCGCCAGCAGCATAGGACAGAACAATGAGCAGTTCTTC.

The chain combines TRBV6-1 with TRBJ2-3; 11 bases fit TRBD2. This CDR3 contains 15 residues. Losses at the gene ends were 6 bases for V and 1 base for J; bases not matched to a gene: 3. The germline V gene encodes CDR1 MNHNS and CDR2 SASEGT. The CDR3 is CASSKLAGGTDTQYF. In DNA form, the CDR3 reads TGTGCCAGCAGCAAACTAGCGGGAGGCACAGATACGCAGTATTTT.

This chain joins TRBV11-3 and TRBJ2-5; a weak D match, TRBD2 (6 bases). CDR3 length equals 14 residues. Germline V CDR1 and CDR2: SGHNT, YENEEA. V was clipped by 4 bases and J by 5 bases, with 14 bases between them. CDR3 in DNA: TGTGCCAGCAGCTCCCCCGGGGGTAGTGAGACCCAGTACTTC. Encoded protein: CASSSPGGSETQYF.

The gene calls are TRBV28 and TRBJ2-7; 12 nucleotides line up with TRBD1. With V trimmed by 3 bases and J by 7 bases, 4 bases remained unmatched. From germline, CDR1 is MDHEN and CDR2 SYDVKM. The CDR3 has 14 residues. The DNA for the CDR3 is TGTGCCAGCAGTTTGGGGACAGGGGGCAAAGAGCAGTACTTC. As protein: CASSLGTGGKEQYF.

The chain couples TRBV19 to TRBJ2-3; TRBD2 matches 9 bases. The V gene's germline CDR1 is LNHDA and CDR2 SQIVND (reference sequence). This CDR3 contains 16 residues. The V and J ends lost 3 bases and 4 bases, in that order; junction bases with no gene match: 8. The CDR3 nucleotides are TGTGCCAGTAGTATCGGGGCGGGAGGGAGCCCAGATACGCAGTATTTT. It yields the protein CASSIGAGGSPDTQYF.

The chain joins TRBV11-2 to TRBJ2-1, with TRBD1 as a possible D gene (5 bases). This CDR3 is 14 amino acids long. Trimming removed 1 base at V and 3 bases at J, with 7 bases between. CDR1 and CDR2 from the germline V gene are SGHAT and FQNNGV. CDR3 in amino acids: CASSLVQGYNEQFF. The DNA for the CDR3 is TGTGCCAGCAGCTTAGTCCAGGGCTACAATGAGCAGTTCTTC.